This is a list of T cell receptor beta chains from one sample in a study of T cell repertoires in cytomegalovirus infection. TCRdb re-derived calls from the reads in MiXCR, one entry per CDR3 protein. The table includes about 490,000 distinct CDR3 sequences, more than 15% detected once. Sequenced: CD8+ T cells from PBMCs. Receptors were obtained from a human donor in good health (CMV status not recorded). Some clones in this sample may be carry-over from other donors' samples. The CDR3 runs from the conserved cysteine through the conserved F or W. A D gene is named only where the DNA matches it firmly. Clone size is given for some rows only: seen once, a few or many times, or a class if the clone is expanded.

v_gene	abundance	j_gene	d_gene	CDR3aa	CDR3nt
TRBV7-3	few	TRBJ1-1	-	CASSPQRFSEAFF	TGTGCCAGCAGCCCCCAACGTTTCTCTGAAGCTTTCTTT
TRBV13	-	TRBJ2-5	TRBD2	CASRDSGGGQETQYF	TGTGCCAGCAGAGATAGCGGGGGAGGCCAAGAGACCCAGTACTTC
TRBV4-2	few	TRBJ2-7	-	CASSQDSTGTYEQYF	TGTGCCAGCAGCCAAGATAGTACAGGGACCTACGAGCAGTACTTC
TRBV11-2	many	TRBJ1-3	-	CASSPYGRVGGNTIYF	TGTGCCAGCAGCCCCTACGGCAGGGTGGGAGGAAACACCATATATTTT
TRBV7-2	many	TRBJ1-4	-	CASSFRGAGATNEKLFF	TGTGCCAGCAGCTTCCGAGGGGCAGGTGCAACTAATGAAAAACTGTTTTTT
TRBV6-5	-	TRBJ2-7	-	CASSYSGRFAYEQYF	TGTGCCAGCAGTTACTCGGGCAGGTTCGCCTACGAGCAGTACTTC
TRBV27	few	TRBJ1-4	-	CASREGYEKLFF	TGTGCCAGCCGTGAAGGGTATGAAAAACTGTTTTTT
TRBV6-2/TRBV6-3	many	TRBJ2-6	-	CASTQQSSGANVLTF	TGTGCCAGCACCCAGCAGAGCTCTGGGGCCAACGTCCTGACTTTC
TRBV27	few	TRBJ1-1	TRBD1	CASSRRTGATEAFF	TGTGCCAGCAGTAGGCGGACAGGGGCCACTGAAGCTTTCTTT
TRBV6-1	many	TRBJ1-2	-	CASITHRGGAYGYTF	TGTGCCAGCATCACCCACCGGGGGGGGGCCTATGGCTACACCTTC
TRBV7-9	many	TRBJ1-5	TRBD1	CASSTTGGGQPQHF	TGTGCCAGCAGTACTACAGGGGGCGGCCAGCCCCAGCATTTT
TRBV6-1	-	TRBJ1-2	TRBD1	CASSEGTGVSGYTF	TGTGCCAGCAGTGAAGGGACAGGGGTTAGTGGCTACACCTTC
TRBV28	few	TRBJ2-3	-	CASSFSLEGTDTQYF	TGTGCCAGCAGTTTCAGCCTCGAGGGCACAGATACGCAGTATTTT
TRBV12-5	-	TRBJ2-3	-	CASGLGGYSTDTQYF	TGTGCTAGTGGTTTGGGAGGGTATAGCACAGATACGCAGTATTTT
TRBV7-6	few	TRBJ2-5	TRBD1	CASSTGQGVRYF	TGTGCTAGCAGCACTGGACAGGGAGTAAGGTACTTC
TRBV28	few	TRBJ2-1	TRBD2	CASSVISGRSYNEQFF	TGTGCCAGCAGTGTTATTAGCGGGAGGTCCTACAATGAGCAGTTCTTC
TRBV6-1	many	TRBJ2-1	-	CASSDGSYGVYNEQFF	TGTGCCAGCAGTGATGGGTCCTATGGGGTATACAATGAGCAGTTCTTC
TRBV29-1	few	TRBJ1-5	-	CSVEVGGNQPQHF	TGCAGCGTTGAGGTGGGAGGCAATCAGCCCCAGCATTTT
TRBV9	few	TRBJ2-1	-	CASSKLEAPGSGEQFF	TGTGCCAGCAGCAAACTAGAGGCGCCGGGCTCGGGTGAGCAGTTCTTC
TRBV11-2	many	TRBJ2-1	TRBD1	CASSLVGTAYNEQFF	TGTGCCAGCAGCTTAGTAGGGACAGCCTACAATGAGCAGTTCTTC
TRBV27	-	TRBJ2-7	TRBD2	CASCPGSSGRGEQYF	TGTGCCAGCTGTCCTGGTTCTAGCGGGAGAGGCGAGCAGTACTTC
TRBV12-5	many	TRBJ2-1	-	CASGLMTSTGEQFF	TGTGCTAGTGGTTTGATGACTAGCACAGGGGAGCAGTTCTTC
TRBV6-6	many	TRBJ2-1	TRBD1	CASILQGVFENPYNEQFF	TGTGCCAGCATATTGCAGGGGGTATTCGAAAACCCCTACAATGAGCAGTTCTTC
TRBV27	-	TRBJ2-7	TRBD2	CASAEAGGGYEQYF	TGTGCCAGCGCCGAAGCGGGAGGGGGATACGAGCAGTACTTC
TRBV7-9	many	TRBJ2-3	-	CASSFPGRLNKYF	TGTGCCAGCAGCTTCCCTGGTCGACTGAATAAGTATTTT
TRBV7-9	many	TRBJ2-4	TRBD2	CASSFSGVAKNIQYF	TGTGCCAGCAGCTTTAGCGGGGTTGCCAAAAACATTCAGTACTTC
TRBV7-3	few	TRBJ2-1	-	CASSFPDKNEQFF	TGTGCCAGCAGCTTCCCAGACAAAAATGAGCAGTTCTTC
TRBV15	-	TRBJ1-5	TRBD1	CATSRTRGPNQPQHF	TGTGCCACCAGCAGGACCAGGGGGCCCAATCAGCCCCAGCATTTT
TRBV7-2	many	TRBJ2-6	-	CASSTRPVLTF	TGTGCCAGCAGCACCCGACCCGTCCTGACTTTC
TRBV20-1	many	TRBJ1-2	-	CSGTGRPNYGYTF	TGCAGTGGGACGGGACGGCCTAACTATGGCTACACCTTC
TRBV7-9	few	TRBJ2-7	-	CASSLGGYGFGEQYF	TGTGCCAGCAGCTTAGGGGGTTATGGGTTTGGCGAGCAGTACTTC
TRBV6-6	many	TRBJ1-2	TRBD1	CASSYRDRGRPDYGYTF	TGTGCCAGCAGTTACCGGGACAGGGGGCGCCCAGACTATGGCTACACCTTC
TRBV5-1	few	TRBJ2-5	-	CASSYGIRKETQYF	TGCGCCAGCAGCTATGGGATAAGGAAGGAGACCCAGTACTTC
TRBV28	many	TRBJ2-1	TRBD2	CASSLGLAGVNEQFF	TGTGCCAGCAGCTTAGGACTAGCGGGAGTTAATGAGCAGTTCTTC
TRBV3-1	-	TRBJ1-1	-	CASSPAGSGTEAFF	TGTGCCAGCAGCCCGGCAGGGTCCGGTACTGAAGCTTTCTTT
TRBV11-2	many	TRBJ2-1	TRBD2	CASSLLAGEGNEQFF	TGTGCCAGCAGCTTACTAGCGGGAGAAGGGAATGAGCAGTTCTTC
TRBV12-3/TRBV12-4	few	TRBJ2-2	-	CASSWSGAGPPGTGELFF	TGTGCCAGCTCCTGGAGTGGGGCGGGACCTCCGGGCACCGGGGAGCTGTTTTTT
TRBV7-9	-	TRBJ1-1	-	CASSSLAGSEAFF	TGTGCCAGCAGCTCTTTGGCGGGGTCTGAAGCTTTCTTT
TRBV7-3	many	TRBJ1-6	-	CASSLGGMSSPLHF	TGTGCCAGCAGCTTAGGCGGTATGAGTTCACCCCTCCACTTT
TRBV7-9	many	TRBJ1-2	-	CASSLGGELNYGYTF	TGTGCCAGCAGCTTAGGGGGGGAACTTAACTATGGCTACACCTTC
TRBV5-1	many	TRBJ1-2	-	CASSDDRFLRVGGYTF	TGCGCCAGCAGCGATGACAGGTTCCTTAGAGTCGGGGGCTACACCTTC
TRBV6-5	-	TRBJ2-7	-	CASGSTPSYEQYF	TGTGCCAGCGGCAGCACACCCTCCTACGAGCAGTACTTC
TRBV20-1	few	TRBJ2-7	TRBD2	CSADGLAGGVSYEQYF	TGCAGTGCGGATGGACTAGCGGGAGGGGTCTCCTACGAGCAGTACTTC
TRBV11-1	many	TRBJ2-1	TRBD2	CASSLLGGGLKFF	TGTGCCAGCAGCCTCCTCGGGGGGGGCTTGAAGTTCTTC
TRBV15	many	TRBJ1-1	-	CATKVIPGRTEAFF	TGTGCCACCAAGGTTATCCCCGGGAGGACTGAAGCTTTCTTT
TRBV10-3	few	TRBJ2-3	TRBD2	CAIRRLAGDGSTDTQYF	TGTGCCATCAGACGACTAGCGGGAGATGGGAGCACAGATACGCAGTATTTT
TRBV27	-	TRBJ2-6	-	CASSRETPSGANVLTF	TGTGCCAGCAGTCGTGAAACCCCCTCTGGGGCCAACGTCCTGACTTTC
TRBV28	many	TRBJ2-1	-	CASSPGPTGLAGYNEQFF	TGTGCCAGCAGTCCGGGTCCGACAGGGCTAGCGGGCTACAATGAGCAGTTCTTC
TRBV7-3	many	TRBJ2-3	TRBD2	CASSPGTSSTDTQYF	TGTGCCAGCAGCCCCGGGACTAGCAGCACAGATACGCAGTATTTT
TRBV15	few	TRBJ2-1	TRBD1	CATSRDLDRGYNEQFF	TGTGCCACCAGCAGAGATCTCGACAGGGGCTACAATGAGCAGTTCTTC
TRBV9	many	TRBJ2-3	-	CASSGGTIPDTQYF	TGTGCCAGTTCTGGCGGGACGATCCCAGATACGCAGTATTTT
TRBV6-1	many	TRBJ2-3	-	CASSEEDGGLSSPTDTQYF	TGTGCCAGCAGTGAAGAAGACGGGGGGCTTTCCTCACCCACAGATACGCAGTATTTT
TRBV2	many	TRBJ2-2	-	CASSEAGRGTGELFF	TGTGCCAGCAGTGAAGCAGGGCGGGGTACCGGGGAGCTGTTTTTT
TRBV7-9	-	TRBJ2-7	-	CASSFEGGPYEQYF	TGTGCCAGCAGCTTTGAGGGGGGGCCCTACGAGCAGTACTTC
TRBV11-2	many	TRBJ2-7	-	CASSFGLNREQYF	TGTGCCAGCAGCTTCGGTTTAAATAGGGAGCAGTACTTC
TRBV11-2	many	TRBJ2-5	TRBD1	CASSLAPQGAQETQYF	TGTGCCAGCAGCTTAGCCCCACAGGGGGCACAAGAGACCCAGTACTTC
TRBV29-1	many	TRBJ2-3	TRBD2	CSVSSGRVRDTQYF	TGCAGCGTCTCTAGCGGGAGAGTCAGGGATACGCAGTATTTT
TRBV20-1	-	TRBJ2-7	-	CNPSSLSSYEQYF	TGCAATCCTAGCTCCTTAAGCTCCTACGAGCAGTACTTC
TRBV7-2	few	TRBJ1-3	TRBD1	CASSLDVFGTGPGNTIYF	TGTGCCAGCAGCTTAGATGTATTCGGGACAGGGCCTGGAAACACCATATATTTT